This TCR beta chain is from a study of glioma-infiltrating T cells after dendritic cell vaccination (dated by TCRdb to 2015 to 2016). At the level of the whole study: Of the roughly 15 glioblastoma patients in the cohort, all drawn from Phase I and II dendritic cell vaccination trials, 9 were newly diagnosed and 6 had recurrent disease. Survival after dendritic cell vaccination was correlated with TCR sequencing metrics, including TIL content and tumor-blood repertoire overlap. Each patient got three intradermal injections of the dendritic cell vaccine, spaced at biweekly intervals, in the arm below the axilla. Autologous tumor lysate-pulsed dendritic cell vaccination was administered to the patients between the early 2000s and the early 2010s. Deep sequencing of TCR beta CDR3 regions was used to quantify tumor-infiltrating lymphocyte content and compare tumor and blood repertoires in dendritic cell-vaccinated glioblastoma patients. The vaccine was prepared from monocyte-derived dendritic cells that were cultured for seven days with IL-4 and GM-CSF and then pulsed overnight with autologous tumor lysate.

Worth noting for this clone: This receptor's antigen is unknown. No much larger clone exists at a distance of one base, and base qualities are not known.

Trimming removed 5 bases from V and 5 bases from J, leaving 19 bases between the germline ends. The germline V gene provides CDR1 SGHAT and CDR2 FQNNGV. The CDR3 sequence holds 15 residues, the cysteine and phenylalanine included. Of the read, only the CDR3 DNA is kept; its 45 bases are in frame from base 1. What the time point label conveys for this sample: after dendritic cell vaccination, including at tumor progression/relapse. Patients were selected on the basis of adequate residual fresh-frozen tumor tissue and more than two years of available survival data. Molecular status otherwise varied across the glioblastoma patients, but none of them carried an isocitrate dehydrogenase mutation. PBMC were collected before vaccination, two weeks after the third vaccination, and at tumor progression when it occurred. The Qiagen DNeasy Blood extraction Kit was used to extract genomic DNA. Using the immunoSEQ assay, TCRB CDR3 regions were amplified from approximately 2 micrograms of genomic DNA, or from all available DNA when less than that was on hand. The multiplex PCR employed 60 forward primers targeting TCR V beta segments and 13 reverse primers targeting J beta segments. To estimate the number of reads per starting template, synthetic control templates were added to each sample at limiting dilution. Sequencing produced 87 bp reads on the Illumina HiSeq System. Per the authors' processing: To remove PCR and sequencing errors, closely related sequences were merged with a nearest neighbor algorithm. TCR overlap was measured as the percentage of unique tumor TCR beta sequences that were also present in the peripheral blood of the same patient. The clones in this table, taken by TCRdb from immuneACCESS, are in-frame only. Not every clone is retained; where verified, under half of the shortfall comes from an unresolved V gene, and the cause of the rest is unknown. The V and J calls and clone size are taken from that table; D and trimming were inferred from the DNA. In this sample the table shows fewer than 75,000 clones, about 84% of which occur a single time. 9% of the sample is in the top ten clones.

Overall study results and their limits: The three-group TCR overlap response model was described as speculative and requiring prospective validation. The cohort was small and heterogeneous, few patients had complete blood and tumor sets, and even fewer had initial-recurrent tumor pairs. No direct relationship between TCR clonality and survival was found, suggesting that a diverse polyclonal response may matter. Longer time to progression and overall survival after dendritic cell vaccination were predicted by higher estimated pretreatment TIL content.

The chain uses TRBV11-2 and TRBJ2-7, with the D gene call left open. The origin of this receptor is a human donor with glioblastoma. Sample: blood, taken after dendritic cell vaccination. Read as DNA, the sequence is TGTGCCAGCAGCCCCAGCCCTTTGAAAGAGGACGAGCAGTACTTC. Translated, it gives CASSPSPLKEDEQYF.